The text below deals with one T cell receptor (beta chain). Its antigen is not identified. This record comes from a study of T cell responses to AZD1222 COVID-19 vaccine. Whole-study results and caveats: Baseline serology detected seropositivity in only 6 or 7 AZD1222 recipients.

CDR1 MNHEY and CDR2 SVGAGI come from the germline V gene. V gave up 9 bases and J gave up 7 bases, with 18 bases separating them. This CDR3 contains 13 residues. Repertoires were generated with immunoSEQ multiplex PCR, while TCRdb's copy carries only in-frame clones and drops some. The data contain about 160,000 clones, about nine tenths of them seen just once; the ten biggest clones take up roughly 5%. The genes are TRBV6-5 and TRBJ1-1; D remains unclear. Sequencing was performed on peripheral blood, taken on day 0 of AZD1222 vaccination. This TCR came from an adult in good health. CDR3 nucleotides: TGTGCCAGTATGCCAAGTCCCCGTGTTGAAGCTTTCTTT. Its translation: CASMPSPRVEAFF.